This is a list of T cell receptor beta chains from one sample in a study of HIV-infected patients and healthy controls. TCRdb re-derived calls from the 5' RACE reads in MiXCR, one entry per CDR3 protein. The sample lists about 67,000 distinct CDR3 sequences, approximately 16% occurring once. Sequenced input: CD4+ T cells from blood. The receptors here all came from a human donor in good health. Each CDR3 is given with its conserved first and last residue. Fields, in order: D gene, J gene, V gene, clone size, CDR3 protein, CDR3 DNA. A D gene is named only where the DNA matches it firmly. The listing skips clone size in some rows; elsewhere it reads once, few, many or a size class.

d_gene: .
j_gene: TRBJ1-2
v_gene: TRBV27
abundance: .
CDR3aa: CASSFRGTADLNYGYTF
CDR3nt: TGTGCCAGCAGTTTCCGAGGGACTGCCGACCTTAACTATGGCTACACCTTC

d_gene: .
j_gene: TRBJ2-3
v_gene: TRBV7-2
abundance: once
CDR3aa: CASTQVFTGTDTQYF
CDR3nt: TGTGCCAGCACCCAGGTGTTTACTGGCACAGATACGCAGTATTTT

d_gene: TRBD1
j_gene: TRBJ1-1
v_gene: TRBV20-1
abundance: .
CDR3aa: CSARDRGQGTEAFF
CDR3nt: TGCAGTGCTAGAGACAGGGGGCAGGGCACTGAAGCTTTCTTT

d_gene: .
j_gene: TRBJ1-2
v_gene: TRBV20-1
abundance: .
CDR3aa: CSVRDRHGYTF
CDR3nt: TGCAGTGTTCGAGACAGGCATGGCTACACCTTC

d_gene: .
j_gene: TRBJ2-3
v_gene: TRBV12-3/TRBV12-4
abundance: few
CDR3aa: CASSFTGSDTQYF
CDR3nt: TGTGCCAGCAGTTTTACCGGATCAGATACGCAGTATTTT

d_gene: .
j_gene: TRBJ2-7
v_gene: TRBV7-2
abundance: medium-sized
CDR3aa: CASTRDSSSYEQYF
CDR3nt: TGTGCCAGCACCCGGGACTCCAGCTCCTACGAGCAGTACTTC

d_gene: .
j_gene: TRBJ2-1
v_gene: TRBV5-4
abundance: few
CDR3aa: CASHRDPTDNEQFF
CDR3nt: TGTGCCAGCCACCGGGACCCAACGGACAATGAGCAGTTCTTC

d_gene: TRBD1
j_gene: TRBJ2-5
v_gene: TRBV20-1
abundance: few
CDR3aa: CSHRGQASETQYF
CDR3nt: TGCAGCCACAGGGGCCAAGCTTCGGAGACCCAGTACTTC

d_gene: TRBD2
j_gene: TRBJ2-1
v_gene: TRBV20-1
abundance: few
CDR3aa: CSAGGTSGNSYNEQFF
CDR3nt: TGCAGTGCTGGAGGGACTAGCGGGAACTCCTACAATGAGCAGTTCTTC

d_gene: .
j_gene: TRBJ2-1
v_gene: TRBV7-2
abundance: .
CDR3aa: CASSLQLDTNEQFF
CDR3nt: TGTGCCAGCAGCTTACAACTAGACACCAATGAGCAGTTCTTC

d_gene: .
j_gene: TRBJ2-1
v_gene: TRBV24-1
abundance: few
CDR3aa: CATSDNRGRTSYNEQFF
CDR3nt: TGTGCCACCAGTGATAACCGGGGGCGGACCTCCTACAATGAGCAGTTCTTC

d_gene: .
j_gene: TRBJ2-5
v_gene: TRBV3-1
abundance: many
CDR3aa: CASSQDLETQYF
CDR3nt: TGTGCCAGCAGCCAAGATCTGGAGACCCAGTACTTC

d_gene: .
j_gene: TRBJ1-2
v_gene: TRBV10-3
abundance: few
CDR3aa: CAINKGPHHRTDPYGYTF
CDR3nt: TGTGCCATCAATAAAGGACCCCATCACCGGACGGATCCCTATGGCTACACCTTC

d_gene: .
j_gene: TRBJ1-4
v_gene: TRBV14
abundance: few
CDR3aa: CASSLPRRLHEKLFF
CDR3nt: TGTGCCAGCAGCCTTCCGCGGCGCCTACATGAAAAACTGTTTTTT

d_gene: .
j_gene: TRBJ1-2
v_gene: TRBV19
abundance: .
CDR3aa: CASSLTIRDGYTF
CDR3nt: TGTGCCAGTAGTCTGACAATTCGGGATGGCTACACCTTC

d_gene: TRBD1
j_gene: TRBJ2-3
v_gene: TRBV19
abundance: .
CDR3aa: CASTYRGLGTDTQYF
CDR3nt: TGTGCCAGTACCTACAGGGGGCTGGGCACAGATACGCAGTATTTT

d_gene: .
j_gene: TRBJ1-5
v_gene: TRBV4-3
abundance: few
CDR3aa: CASSETGKGNQPQHF
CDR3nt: TGCGCCAGCAGCGAGACAGGCAAGGGAAATCAGCCCCAGCATTTT

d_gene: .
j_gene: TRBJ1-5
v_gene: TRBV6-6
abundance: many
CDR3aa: CASTPLWGDLNQPQHF
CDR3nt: TGTGCCAGCACCCCCCTCTGGGGTGACCTCAATCAGCCCCAGCATTTT

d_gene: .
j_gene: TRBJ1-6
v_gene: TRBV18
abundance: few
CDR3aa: CASRGGLMDSPLHF
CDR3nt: TGTGCCAGCCGAGGAGGACTGATGGATTCACCCCTCCACTTT

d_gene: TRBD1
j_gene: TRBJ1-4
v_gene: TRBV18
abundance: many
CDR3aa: CASSPRTGDFVFNF
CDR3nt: TGTGCCAGCTCACCAAGGACAGGGGATTTTGTCTTTAATTTT

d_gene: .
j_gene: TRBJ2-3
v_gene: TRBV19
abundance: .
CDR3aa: CASRLAGDTQYF
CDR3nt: TGTGCCAGTAGACTCGCCGGAGATACGCAGTATTTT

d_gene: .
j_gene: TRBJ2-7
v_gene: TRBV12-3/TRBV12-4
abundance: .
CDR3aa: CASSRTAYEQYF
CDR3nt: TGTGCCAGCAGTCGGACCGCTTACGAGCAGTACTTC

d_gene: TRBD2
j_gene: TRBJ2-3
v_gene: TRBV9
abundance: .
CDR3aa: CASSVRLASDTQYF
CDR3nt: TGTGCCAGCAGCGTACGACTAGCTTCAGATACGCAGTATTTT

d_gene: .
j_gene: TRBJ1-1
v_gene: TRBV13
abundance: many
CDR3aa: CASSLRLLNTEAFF
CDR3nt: TGTGCCAGCAGCTTGCGTCTTCTGAACACTGAAGCTTTCTTT

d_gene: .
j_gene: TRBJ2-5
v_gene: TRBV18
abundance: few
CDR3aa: CASSPVREAETQYF
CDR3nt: TGTGCCAGCTCACCGGTCAGGGAGGCCGAGACCCAGTACTTC

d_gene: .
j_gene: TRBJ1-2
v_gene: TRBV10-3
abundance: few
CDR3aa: CAISGRNGYGYTF
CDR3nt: TGTGCCATCAGCGGGCGGAACGGCTATGGCTACACCTTC

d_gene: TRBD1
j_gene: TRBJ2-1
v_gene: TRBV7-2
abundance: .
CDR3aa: CASSPGQGHNEQFF
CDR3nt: TGTGCCAGCAGCCCCGGACAGGGCCACAATGAGCAGTTCTTC

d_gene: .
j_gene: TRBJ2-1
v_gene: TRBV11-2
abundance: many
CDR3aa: CASSLVIRSSYNEQFF
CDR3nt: TGTGCCAGCAGCTTAGTCATCAGGAGCTCCTACAATGAGCAGTTCTTC

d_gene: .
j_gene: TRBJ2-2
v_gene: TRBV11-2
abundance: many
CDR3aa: CASSPTGELFF
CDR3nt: TGTGCCAGCAGCCCCACCGGGGAGCTGTTTTTT

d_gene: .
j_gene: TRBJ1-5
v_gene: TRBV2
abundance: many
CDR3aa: CASSGAPNQPQHF
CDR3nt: TGTGCCAGCAGTGGGGCCCCGAATCAGCCCCAGCATTTT

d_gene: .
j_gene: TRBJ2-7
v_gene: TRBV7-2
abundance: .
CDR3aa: CASSLAVGASSF
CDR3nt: TGTGCCAGCAGCTTGGCGGTTGGGGCTTCGAGCTTC

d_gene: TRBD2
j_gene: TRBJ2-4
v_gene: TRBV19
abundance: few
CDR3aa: CASSNEAGGPLNIQYF
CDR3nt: TGTGCCAGTAGTAACGAAGCGGGAGGGCCTTTAAACATTCAGTACTTC

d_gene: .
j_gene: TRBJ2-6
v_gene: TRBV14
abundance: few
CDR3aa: CASSQGTGDRSGANVLTF
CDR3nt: TGTGCCAGCAGCCAGGGTACGGGTGACCGGTCTGGGGCCAACGTCCTGACTTTC

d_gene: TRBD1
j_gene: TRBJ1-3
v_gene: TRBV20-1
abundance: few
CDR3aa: CSARTGTGTPTIYF
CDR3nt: TGCAGTGCTAGAACCGGGACAGGGACCCCCACCATATATTTT

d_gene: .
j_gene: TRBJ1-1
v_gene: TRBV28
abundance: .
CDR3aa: CAMKDSLNTEAFF
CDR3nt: TGTGCCATGAAGGACAGCCTGAACACTGAAGCTTTCTTT

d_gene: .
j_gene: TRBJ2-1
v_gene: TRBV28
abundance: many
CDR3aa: CASRLRDNEQFF
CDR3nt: TGTGCCAGCAGATTGAGAGACAATGAGCAGTTCTTC

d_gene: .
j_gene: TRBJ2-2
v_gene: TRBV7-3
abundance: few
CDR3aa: CASSAGSIGELFF
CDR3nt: TGTGCCAGCAGCGCAGGGTCCATAGGGGAGCTGTTTTTT

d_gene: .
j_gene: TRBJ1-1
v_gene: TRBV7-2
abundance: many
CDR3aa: CASSPYREGTEAFF
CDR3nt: TGTGCCAGCAGCCCGTATAGGGAAGGGACTGAAGCTTTCTTT

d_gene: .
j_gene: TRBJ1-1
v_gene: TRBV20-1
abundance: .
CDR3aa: CSARNTQRVSDEAFF
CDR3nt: TGCAGTGCTAGAAATACACAGCGCGTTTCGGATGAAGCTTTCTTT

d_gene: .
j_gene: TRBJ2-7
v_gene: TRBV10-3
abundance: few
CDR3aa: CAISAAGGGKAYEQYF
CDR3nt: TGTGCCATCAGCGCCGCCGGGGGCGGTAAGGCCTACGAGCAGTACTTC

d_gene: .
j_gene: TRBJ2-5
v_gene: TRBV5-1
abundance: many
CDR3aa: CASSLIPGKEETQYF
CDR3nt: TGCGCCAGCAGCTTGATTCCGGGAAAAGAAGAGACCCAGTACTTC

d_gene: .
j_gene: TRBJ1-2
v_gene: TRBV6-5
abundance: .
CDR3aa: CASSDRSYGYTF
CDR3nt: TGTGCCAGCAGTGACAGATCTTATGGCTACACCTTC

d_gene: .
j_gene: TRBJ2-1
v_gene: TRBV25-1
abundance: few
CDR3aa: CASSEYTFRGEQFF
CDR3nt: TGTGCCAGCAGTGAATATACATTCAGGGGTGAGCAGTTCTTC

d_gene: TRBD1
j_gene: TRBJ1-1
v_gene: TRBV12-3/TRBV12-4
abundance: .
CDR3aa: CASSPRQGADTEAFF
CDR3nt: TGTGCCAGCAGCCCTCGGCAGGGGGCGGACACTGAAGCTTTCTTT

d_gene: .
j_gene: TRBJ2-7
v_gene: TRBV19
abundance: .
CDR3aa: CATTRYGEQYF
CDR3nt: TGTGCCACTACAAGATACGGCGAGCAGTACTTC

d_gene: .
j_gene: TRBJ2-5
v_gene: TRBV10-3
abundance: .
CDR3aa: CAISQVLAETQYF
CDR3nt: TGTGCCATCAGTCAGGTTTTGGCGGAAACCCAGTACTTC

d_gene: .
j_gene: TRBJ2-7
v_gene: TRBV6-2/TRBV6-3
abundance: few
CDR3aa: CASSYTWGTYEQYF
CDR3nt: TGTGCCAGCAGCTACACATGGGGCACCTACGAGCAGTACTTC

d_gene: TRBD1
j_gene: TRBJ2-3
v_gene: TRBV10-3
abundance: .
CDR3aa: CAISTAGTGADTQYF
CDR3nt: TGTGCCATCAGTACCGCCGGGACAGGGGCAGATACGCAGTATTTT